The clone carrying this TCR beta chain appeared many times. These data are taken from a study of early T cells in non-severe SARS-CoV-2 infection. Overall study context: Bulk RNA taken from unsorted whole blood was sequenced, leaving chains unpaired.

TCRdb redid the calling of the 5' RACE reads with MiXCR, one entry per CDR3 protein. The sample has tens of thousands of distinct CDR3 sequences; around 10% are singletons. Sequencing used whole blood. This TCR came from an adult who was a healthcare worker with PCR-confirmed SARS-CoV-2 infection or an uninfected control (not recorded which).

The CDR3 DNA reads as TGTGCCAGCAGCGTAGGAGATTTAGAGACCCAGTACTTC. This sequence encodes CASSVGDLETQYF. The V call is TRBV9, the J call TRBJ2-5; D gene uncertain. V was trimmed by 0 bases and J by 4 bases, leaving 7 bases between them. Germline V CDR1 and CDR2: SGDLS, YYNGEE. The CDR3 extends over 13 amino acids.